The rows below give T cell receptor beta chains drawn from one sample of a study of blood T cell repertoires in COVID-19. Profiled with immunoSEQ multiplex PCR; TCRdb holds only in-frame clones, not every one. This sample yields 150,000 or so clones, of which approximately 80% are seen a single time; more than 4.5% belongs to the top ten. Sequencing input: PBMCs or T cells enriched from blood (not recorded which). The receptor source for this set is a man between 65 and 80 years old who had been exposed to COVID-19. CDR3s include the opening cysteine and the closing phenylalanine or tryptophan. The D gene is left open where the match is weak. Expanded clones get a size class; other rows say once, few or many, or leave the size out.

j_call clone_size v_call d_call cdr3_aa cdr3_nt
TRBJ1-3 - TRBV11-2 - CASSVSTFSGNTIYF TGTGCCAGTTCGGTATCCACCTTCTCTGGAAACACCATATATTTT
TRBJ2-1 - TRBV29-1 - CSVGGQGGAGYLGQFF TGCAGCGTTGGGGGTCAGGGAGGAGCGGGTTACCTGGGGCAGTTCTTC
TRBJ1-6 - TRBV5-1 - CASSTFTGGNSPLHF TGCGCCAGCAGCACGTTCACAGGAGGGAATTCACCCCTCCACTTT
TRBJ1-1 once TRBV18 - CASSPRAIPTEAFF TGTGCCAGCTCCCCACGGGCAATCCCCACTGAAGCTTTCTTT
TRBJ1-3 many TRBV4-3 - CASSQGSRTAGNTIYF TGCGCCAGCAGCCAAGGCTCGCGGACAGCTGGAAACACCATATATTTT
TRBJ2-2 - TRBV2 TRBD1 CASRPQGTNTGELFF TGTGCCAGCAGGCCACAGGGGACGAACACCGGGGAGCTGTTTTTT
TRBJ1-2 - TRBV27 - CAGGGGGPYGYTF TGTGCCGGGGGGGGTGGAGGCCCCTATGGCTACACCTTC
TRBJ2-5 once TRBV2 - CASSEVRTAETQYF TGTGCCAGCAGTGAAGTTAGGACAGCGGAGACCCAGTACTTC
TRBJ1-2 - TRBV7-9 TRBD1 CASSPTPQGAYGYTF TGTGCCAGCAGCCCGACCCCACAGGGGGCTTATGGCTACACCTTC
TRBJ1-2 few TRBV18 TRBD1 CASSQGANYGYTF TGTGCCAGCTCACAGGGGGCGAACTATGGCTACACCTTC
TRBJ1-5 - TRBV19 TRBD1 CASRDRGEQPQHF TGTGCCAGTAGGGACAGGGGAGAACAGCCCCAGCATTTT
TRBJ1-2 - TRBV5-1 - CASSLSSGGSYGYTF TGCGCCAGCAGCTTGAGTTCGGGGGGCTCCTATGGCTACACCTTC
TRBJ1-5 - TRBV9 - CASSAGTLNQPQHF TGTGCCAGCAGCGCCGGGACACTTAATCAGCCCCAGCATTTT
TRBJ2-3 - TRBV19 - CASSSRLLHSTDTQYF TGTGCCAGTAGTAGCAGGTTACTCCACAGCACAGATACGCAGTATTTT
TRBJ1-6 - TRBV7-6 - CASSRQDNSPLHF TGTGCCAGCAGCCGACAAGATAATTCACCCCTCCACTTT
TRBJ2-7 - TRBV5-1 - CASSLGPGAEQYF TGCGCCAGCAGCTTGGGTCCGGGAGCGGAGCAGTACTTC
TRBJ2-6 - TRBV3-1/TRBV3-2 TRBD1 CASSSQPTGAGANVLTF TGTGCCAGCAGCTCGCAGCCAACAGGGGCTGGGGCCAACGTCCTGACTTTC
TRBJ2-1 few TRBV7-3 - CASSFTQGYEQFF TGTGCCAGCAGCTTTACACAGGGCTATGAGCAGTTCTTC
TRBJ1-5 - TRBV4-1 - CASSQEGRGGQPQHF TGCGCCAGCAGCCAAGAAGGACGGGGAGGCCAGCCCCAGCATTTT
TRBJ2-7 - TRBV28 - CASSLDVSHQGFHYEQYF TGTGCCAGCAGTTTAGATGTCTCGCATCAGGGATTCCACTACGAGCAGTACTTC
TRBJ2-5 few TRBV18 - CASSPQVETQYF TGTGCCAGCTCACCGCAGGTAGAGACCCAGTACTTC
TRBJ1-5 few TRBV4-1 - CASSQTWGVNQPAEPQHF TGCGCCAGCAGCCAAACCTGGGGGGTGAATCAGCCGGCGGAGCCCCAGCATTTT
TRBJ1-6 - TRBV25-1 TRBD1 CASSGDRDGISPLHF TGTGCCAGCAGTGGTGACAGGGATGGTATTTCACCCCTCCACTTT
TRBJ1-2 - TRBV28 - CASSLYGVSYGYTF TGTGCCAGCAGTTTATACGGGGTGAGCTATGGCTACACCTTC
TRBJ1-3 - TRBV6-4 TRBD1 CASERIVSGQRTVTGNTIYF TGTGCCAGCGAGAGGATAGTTTCGGGACAGCGGACCGTCACTGGAAACACCATATATTTT
TRBJ1-5 - TRBV6-1 - CASSELEGRVQPQHF TGTGCCAGCAGTGAACTGGAGGGGAGGGTTCAGCCCCAGCATTTT
TRBJ2-3 - TRBV12-5 TRBD1 CASGSGQGYADTQYF TGTGCTAGTGGTTCCGGACAGGGATACGCAGATACGCAGTATTTT
TRBJ1-3 - TRBV7-2 - CASSLLPILSGNTIYF TGTGCCAGCAGCTTACTCCCAATACTCTCTGGAAACACCATATATTTT
TRBJ2-7 - TRBV9 - CASSATLVTYEQYF TGTGCCAGCAGCGCCACTCTTGTTACCTACGAGCAGTACTTC
TRBJ1-1 - TRBV10-3 - CAISAGRPLVRTEAFF TGTGCCATCAGCGCCGGGAGGCCCCTCGTTCGGACTGAAGCTTTCTTT
TRBJ1-6 - TRBV30 - CAWSPGGNSPLHF TGTGCCTGGAGCCCGGGTGGCAATTCACCCCTCCACTTT
TRBJ1-5 - TRBV6-5 - CASTQPQGGRRPQHF TGTGCCAGCACCCAACCGCAGGGAGGGCGTCGGCCCCAGCATTTT
TRBJ2-1 - TRBV12-3/TRBV12-4 - CASSSQGDEQFF TGTGCCAGCAGTTCACAGGGTGATGAGCAGTTCTTC
TRBJ1-1 - TRBV18 - CASSPSGGLVAFF TGTGCCAGCTCACCTTCGGGGGGGCTCGTAGCTTTCTTT
TRBJ1-1 - TRBV19 - CASRTSGDWFTEAFF TGTGCCAGTAGGACCTCGGGGGACTGGTTCACTGAAGCTTTCTTT
TRBJ1-5 - TRBV28 - CASSPSENQPQHF TGTGCCAGCAGCCCCTCAGAAAATCAGCCCCAGCATTTT
TRBJ1-4 - TRBV29-1 TRBD1 CSVVDRDNEKLFF TGCAGCGTTGTAGACAGGGATAATGAAAAACTGTTTTTT
TRBJ2-2 - TRBV5-4 - CASSGTGANTGELFF TGTGCCAGCAGCGGAACAGGAGCGAACACCGGGGAGCTGTTTTTT
TRBJ2-3 - TRBV7-9 TRBD2 CASSLGLAGGGGDTQYF TGTGCCAGCAGCTTAGGACTAGCGGGGGGTGGAGGAGATACGCAGTATTTT
TRBJ1-1 - TRBV7-6 TRBD1 CASSLGAGQGLVVGTEAFF TGTGCCAGCAGCTTAGGGGCGGGACAGGGACTCGTTGTGGGCACTGAAGCTTTCTTT
TRBJ1-2 - TRBV5-6 - CASSSTGPLEGYTF TGTGCCAGCAGCTCTACAGGGCCCCTTGAAGGCTACACCTTC
TRBJ1-2 many TRBV30 TRBD1 CAWSPGQGLLGYTF TGTGCCTGGAGTCCGGGACAGGGGTTGCTCGGCTACACCTTC
TRBJ1-1 - TRBV12-5 TRBD1 CASGFLRGSTEAFF TGTGCTAGTGGTTTTCTCAGGGGGAGCACTGAAGCTTTCTTT
TRBJ2-2 - TRBV29-1 - CSVGQIMNGELFF TGCAGCGTTGGCCAGATAATGAACGGGGAGCTGTTTTTT
TRBJ1-1 - TRBV30 - CAWSPPDKWGTEAFF TGTGCCTGGAGTCCCCCGGACAAGTGGGGCACTGAAGCTTTCTTT
TRBJ1-1 - TRBV28 - CASSPPSNTEAFF TGTGCCAGCAGTCCACCCAGTAACACTGAAGCTTTCTTT
TRBJ1-3 - TRBV21-1 - CASSKGNETTAIYF TGTGCCAGCAGCAAAGGTAACGAGACTACGGCCATATATTTT
TRBJ2-2 - TRBV10-3 - CAISAREQRTGELFF TGTGCCATCAGTGCGCGGGAACAGAGGACCGGGGAGCTGTTTTTT
TRBJ1-2 - TRBV19 TRBD1 CASKGQGRDGYTF TGTGCCAGTAAGGGACAGGGGCGGGATGGCTACACCTTC
TRBJ1-3 - TRBV11-3 - CASSSTRSGNTIYF TGTGCCAGCAGCTCCACACGCTCTGGAAACACCATATATTTT
TRBJ1-5 - TRBV15 TRBD1 CATSRQGQGSKPQHF TGTGCCACCAGCAGACAAGGACAGGGTTCGAAGCCCCAGCATTTT
TRBJ1-2 - TRBV30 TRBD1 CAWRGTVLGYTF TGTGCCTGGAGAGGGACAGTTCTTGGCTACACCTTC
TRBJ2-5 - TRBV7-2 - CASSPGGAQETQYF TGTGCCAGCAGCCCTGGGGGGGCCCAGGAGACCCAGTACTTC
TRBJ2-7 - TRBV11-2 - CASSFRQRMREQYF TGTGCCAGCAGCTTCCGTCAGCGGATGAGGGAGCAGTACTTC
TRBJ1-6 - TRBV30 TRBD1 CAWDRGPHNSPLHF TGTGCCTGGGACAGGGGCCCTCATAATTCACCCCTCCACTTT